These 22 T cell receptor beta chains share one sample of origin, sequenced in a study of T cell responses to AZD1222 COVID-19 vaccine. The table came from immunoSEQ multiplex PCR; TCRdb's copy has only in-frame clones and leaves some out. The data show about 76,000 clones, around nine tenths seen once. The sample was peripheral blood, taken on day 0 of AZD1222 vaccination. All receptors derive from an adult in good health.

The chain joins TRBV24-1 to TRBJ2-7, with a weak D call TRBD2 (7 bases). V dropped 9 bases and J dropped 3 bases, with 14 bases sitting between them. Germline V gene data show CDR1 as KGHDR and CDR2 as SFDVKD. The CDR3 is 13 residues long. In DNA form, the CDR3 reads TGTGCCACCGGGGGGGCCGGATTCTACGAGCAGTACTTC. Its protein product is CATGGAGFYEQYF.

The chain employs TRBV19 and TRBJ2-5; no clear D. The CDR3 totals 12 residues. The V end was cut by 4 bases, the J end by 4 bases, with 7 bases between. Germline V lookup: CDR1 LNHDA, CDR2 SQIVND (reference sequence). This CDR3 reads CASSKTRETQYF. DNA of the CDR3: TGTGCCAGTAGTAAAACTCGAGAGACCCAGTACTTC.

DNA for the CDR3: TGTGCCAGCAGCCAAGTAGCCTCCCCCTACAATGAGCAGTTCTTC. It translates to CASSQVASPYNEQFF. This chain uses TRBV3-1 (or the pseudogene TRBV3-2) with TRBJ2-1, with unresolved D. Trimming took off 1 base at V and 2 bases at J, with 9 bases between the two ends. CDR3 size: 15 residues. Germline CDR1 LGHDT, CDR2 YNNKEL (reference sequence).

V usage is TRBV28 and J usage is TRBJ1-1; TRBD1 matches 8 bases. The V gene end was trimmed by 11 bases and the J gene end by 0 bases; junction bases not matched to a gene: 5. This CDR3 has 13 residues. Germline lookup yields CDR1 MDHEN and CDR2 SYDVKM. CDR3 region: CAVGTGVNTEAFF. CDR3 in DNA: TGTGCCGTCGGGACAGGAGTGAACACTGAAGCTTTCTTT.

V and J are TRBV7-3 and TRBJ2-2; D could derive from TRBD1 or TRBD2 (5 bases each). This CDR3 has 16 amino acids. Germline values: CDR1 SGHTA, CDR2 FQGTGA. Between the trimmed V and J ends, which lost 5 bases and 5 bases, there was a span of 18 bases. The DNA for the CDR3 is TGTGCCAGCAGCAAAAGTCCGAGGGACGGGACCGGGGAGCTGTTTTTT. Translation: CASSKSPRDGTGELFF. The complete variable domain, with remaining parts taken from reference TRBV7-3 and TRBJ2-2, reads GAGVSQTPSNKVTEKGKYVELRCDPISGHTALYWYRQSLGQGPEFLIYFQGTGAADDSGLPNDRFFAVRPEGSVSTLKIQRTERGDSAVYLCASSKSPRDGTGELFFGEGSRLTVL.

CDR3 coding DNA: TGCAGCGTTGAACAACTGGGCGTGGGGGAAAAACTGTTTTTT. Its translation is CSVEQLGVGEKLFF. This chain connects TRBV29-1 to TRBJ1-4, with D unclear. CDR1 SQVTM and CDR2 ANQGSEA come from the germline V gene. The CDR3 length is 14 residues. V lost 2 bases and J 8 bases, leaving 15 bases between the germline ends. The full variable domain, rest sourced from reference TRBV29-1 and TRBJ1-4, is SAVISQKPSRDICQRGTSLTIQCQVDSQVTMMFWYRQQPGQSLTLIATANQGSEATYESGFVIDKFPISRPNLTFSTLTVSNMSPEDSSIYLCSVEQLGVGEKLFFGSGTQLSVL.

This chain links TRBV9 with TRBJ2-1, with 14 bases lining up with TRBD2. After removal of 3 bases from V and 10 bases from J, the junction contained 6 bases not matched to a gene. The CDR3 spans 15 residues. Germline CDR1 SGDLS, CDR2 YYNGEE. The chain's CDR3 is CASSAGLAGGDEQFF. The CDR3 nucleotides are TGTGCCAGCAGCGCCGGACTAGCGGGAGGAGACGAGCAGTTCTTC.

The rearrangement uses TRBV5-1 and TRBJ1-6, with TRBD1 matching 7 bases. CDR3 size: 16 residues. Per germline, CDR1 SGHRS and CDR2 YFSETQ. With V trimmed by 5 bases and J by 9 bases, 14 bases remained unmatched. CDR3 coding DNA: TGCGCCAGCAGTATCGGAGTCAGGGGGGACTCTTCACCCCTCCACTTT. Translation: CASSIGVRGDSSPLHF.

This clone has more than one count but fewer than ten. Within the sample, other DNA sequences also encode this same CDR3. This sequence joins TRBV5-8 and TRBJ1-5; D unresolved. This CDR3 has 12 amino acids. V was trimmed by 1 base and J by 4 bases, leaving 3 bases between them. Germline V gives CDR1 SGHTS, CDR2 YDEGEE. The CDR3 sequence is CASSLSNQPQHF. CDR3 DNA: TGTGCCAGCAGCTTGAGTAATCAGCCCCAGCATTTT. The full variable domain, rest sourced from reference TRBV5-8 and TRBJ1-5, is EAGVTQSPTHLIKTRGQQATLRCSPISGHTSVYWYQQALGLGLQFLLWYDEGEERNRGNFPPRFSGRQFPNYSSELNVNALELEDSALYLCASSLSNQPQHFGDGTRLSIL.

V gene TRBV28 combines with J gene TRBJ1-1; tentative D call: TRBD1 (5 bases). Looked up from germline, CDR1 is MDHEN and CDR2 is SYDVKM. This CDR3 has 15 residues. The V end was cut by 6 bases, the J end by 0 bases, with 14 bases between. The CDR3 protein is CASRGPGLMNTEAFF. The CDR3 DNA follows: TGTGCCAGCAGGGGGCCGGGGTTGATGAACACTGAAGCTTTCTTT.

This rearrangement joins TRBV7-2 to TRBJ1-4; a possible D gene is TRBD1 (5 bases). Trimming pared 5 bases from V and 7 bases from J, leaving 20 bases between. CDR1 and CDR2 from the germline V gene are SGHTA and FQGNSA. The CDR3 contains 16 residues. The CDR3, as DNA: TGTGCCAGCAGCGCCGCCGGGGGGGAGGGGAGTGAAAAACTGTTTTTT. Its translation: CASSAAGGEGSEKLFF.

The V call is TRBV7-2, the J call TRBJ1-2, with 9 nucleotides matching TRBD1. The CDR3 has 15 amino acids. Germline-derived CDR1 and CDR2 are SGHTA and FQGNSA. V trimming: 2 bases; J trimming: 3 bases; junction bases outside the gene matches: 4. CDR3 nucleotide sequence: TGTGCCAGCAGCTTAAGACAGGGGGACCACTATGGCTACACCTTC. It yields the protein CASSLRQGDHYGYTF. Variable domain in full (rest from reference TRBV7-2 and TRBJ1-2): GAGVSQSPSNKVTEKGKDVELRCDPISGHTALYWYRQSLGQGLEFLIYFQGNSAPDKSGLPSDRFSAERTGGSVSTLTIQRTQQEDSAVYLCASSLRQGDHYGYTFGSGTRLTVV.

This clone was seen a few times. This rearrangement joins TRBV6-6 to TRBJ2-1; D call uncertain. The V gene lost 4 bases and the J gene lost 7 bases, with 14 bases spanning the gap. Per the germline V gene, CDR1 is MNHNY and CDR2 is SVGAGI (reference sequence). The CDR3 has 14 amino acids. The CDR3 loop is CASSFPQTGNEQFF. CDR3 coding DNA: TGTGCCAGCAGTTTCCCCCAGACCGGTAATGAGCAGTTCTTC.

The chain links TRBV5-8 to TRBJ2-1, with a tentative D call TRBD1 (5 bases). CDR3 length: 13 amino acids. Trimming took off 5 bases at V and 4 bases at J, with 10 bases between the two ends. Germline CDR1 reads SGHTS; CDR2 reads YDEGEE. The CDR3 sequence: CASSLTVYNEQFF. In DNA form, the CDR3 reads TGTGCCAGCAGTTTGACAGTTTACAATGAGCAGTTCTTC.

This rearrangement joins TRBV5-6 to TRBJ2-1; D gene uncertain. CDR1 SGHDT and CDR2 YYEEEE come from the germline V gene. V was cut by 4 bases and J by 5 bases, with 10 bases left in between. This CDR3 comprises 13 residues. The CDR3 sequence: CASSLAVNNEQFF. The DNA of the CDR3 is TGTGCCAGCAGCCTGGCGGTCAACAATGAGCAGTTCTTC.

This clone occurred a few times. The chain couples TRBV9 to TRBJ2-7; D gene uncertain. The CDR3 runs 15 residues. Trimming took 4 bases from V and 5 from J, leaving 19 bases between them. The germline V gene encodes CDR1 SGDLS and CDR2 YYNGEE. Here the CDR3 DNA reads TGTGCCAGCAGCCCCCACCCTAGGGAATCGGACGAGCAGTACTTC. Protein: CASSPHPRESDEQYF.

In this sample, this clone turned up once. This chain joins TRBV5-8 and TRBJ1-1; D may be TRBD1 (5 bases). The CDR3 is 14 amino acids. V lost 6 bases to trimming and J lost 1 base, with 13 bases between them. The germline gives CDR1 SGHTS, CDR2 YDEGEE. DNA for the CDR3: TGTGCCAGCAACTCGGGACTTGCGAACACTGAAGCTTTCTTT. Translation gives CASNSGLANTEAFF.

The gene calls are TRBV7-9 and TRBJ1-5, with TRBD1 as a possible D gene (5 bases). The CDR3 has 12 amino acids. Germline CDR1 and CDR2: SEHNR and FQNEAQ (reference sequence). V lost 5 bases to trimming and J lost 4 bases, with 6 bases between them. CDR3 sequence reads: CASSPGNQPQHF. CDR3 sequence (DNA): TGTGCCAGCAGCCCAGGGAATCAGCCCCAGCATTTT.

This clone was seen a single time. The chain combines TRBV12-3 or TRBV12-4 with TRBJ2-7, with a tentative D call TRBD1 (5 bases). The ends were cut back, 10 bases at V and 2 bases at J, with 9 bases in the middle. The CDR3 loop spans 11 amino acids. CDR3 protein: CATSTAYEQYF. DNA of the CDR3: TGTGCCACCTCGACAGCCTACGAGCAGTACTTC.

Notes on this clone: This CDR3 is also generated by other DNA sequences in the sample. V gene TRBV5-6 combines with J gene TRBJ1-2; D is undetermined. The CDR3 is 11 amino acids. V was shortened by 4 bases and J by 5 bases, with 6 bases between the two germline ends. The germline V gene has CDR1 SGHDT and CDR2 YYEEEE. This CDR3 is CASSLGYGYTF. The CDR3 nucleotides are TGTGCCAGCAGCCTGGGGTATGGCTACACCTTC.

The rearrangement links TRBV6-4 to TRBJ2-5; the D call may be TRBD1 or TRBD2 (5 bases each). This CDR3 spans 16 amino acids. With 10 bases removed from V and 5 bases from J, the gap between germline ends came to 26 bases. Germline CDR1 is MRHNA and CDR2 is SNTAGT. The CDR3 reads CAIASRGTSRRETQYF. DNA of the CDR3: TGTGCCATCGCCAGTAGGGGAACCAGTCGGAGGGAGACCCAGTACTTC.

The chain combines TRBV5-6 with TRBJ1-2, with D uncertain. The ends were cut back, 6 bases at V and 3 bases at J, with 12 bases in the middle. Germline assignment: CDR1 SGHDT and CDR2 YYEEEE. The length of the CDR3 is 13 residues. The CDR3 coding sequence is TGTGCCAGCACCTGGGCCACCGACTATGGCTACACCTTC. This translates into CASTWATDYGYTF.